The clone carrying this T cell receptor beta chain was seen a single time. Its antigen remains unknown. PCR was performed using 60 Vbeta and 13 Jbeta primers. Only in-frame clones appear in the TCRdb table, and some are missing; sequencing was by immunoSEQ multiplex PCR. Of about 110,000 clones listed, roughly 80% were seen once; the top ten hold around 4.1%. The data originate from a study of cytomegalovirus exposure and HLA in healthy donors. Study-wide results and limits: Compared with the approximately 680-donor mean, an Asian-associated ancestry cluster reportedly had fewer N-insertions, according to a later analysis.

There are 14 residues in the CDR3. Between the trimmed V and J ends, which lost 5 bases and 1 base, there was a span of 11 bases. Germline V lookup: CDR1 MNHEY, CDR2 SMNVEV (reference sequence). The V gene is TRBV27, the J gene TRBJ1-2; perhaps TRBD1 as D (5 bases). The TCR was taken from a woman in her thirties or forties in good health and CMV-seronegative. Material: PBMCs. The CDR3 nucleotides are TGTGCCAGCAGTCCCCCGGGGGTTAACTATGGCTACACCTTC. It specifies CASSPPGVNYGYTF.